This is a list of T cell receptor beta chains from one sample in a study of CD8+CD57+ T cells in acquired aplastic anemia. MiXCR, applied by TCRdb to the reads, yields one record per CDR3 protein. The table has 150,000 to 200,000 distinct CDR3 sequences, 40% to 60% seen once. Material: sorted CD4+, CD8+, or CD8+CD57+ T cells (not recorded which) from PBMCs. These receptors came from a human donor with aplastic anemia. Both conserved end residues are part of each CDR3. The D gene is left open where the match is weak. Clone size is stated in some rows and not others, as once, few, many or a class when expanded.

14,TRBV2,NA,TRBJ2-3,NA,CASSDTLTTDTQYF,TGTGCCAGCAGTGATACTCTGACGACAGATACGCAGTATTTT
16,TRBV19,TRBD2,TRBJ2-3,many,CASSTSTSGVGDTQYF,TGTGCCAGTAGTACCTCGACTAGCGGTGTGGGTGATACGCAGTATTTT
13,TRBV6-1,NA,TRBJ1-6,many,CASRPDSDSPLHF,TGTGCCAGCAGACCCGACAGCGATTCACCCCTCCACTTT
18,TRBV5-6,TRBD2,TRBJ2-3,NA,CASSLLGRASGGADTQYF,TGTGCCAGCAGCTTGTTGGGGAGGGCTAGCGGGGGTGCAGATACGCAGTATTTT
11,TRBV7-9,NA,TRBJ1-2,NA,CASSRQAGYTF,TGTGCCAGCAGCCGACAGGCCGGCTACACCTTC
12,TRBV6-5,TRBD2,TRBJ2-7,many,CASSYGREKQYF,TGTGCCAGCAGTTACGGGAGGGAAAAGCAGTACTTC
13,TRBV12-3/TRBV12-4,NA,TRBJ2-7,NA,CASTPDPGHEQYF,TGTGCCAGCACCCCTGATCCAGGGCACGAGCAGTACTTC
13,TRBV6-1,TRBD2,TRBJ2-7,large,CAVGQRDAYEQYF,TGTGCCGTTGGTCAGCGGGATGCCTACGAGCAGTACTTC
13,TRBV20-1,NA,TRBJ1-1,NA,CSARVSGNAEAFF,TGCAGTGCTAGAGTGTCAGGGAACGCTGAAGCTTTCTTT
14,TRBV10-3,TRBD2,TRBJ2-1,NA,CAISLAGGRNEQFF,TGTGCCATCAGCTTAGCGGGAGGAAGGAATGAGCAGTTCTTC